The 24 T cell receptor beta chains below come from one sample, sequenced in a study of blood T cell repertoires in COVID-19. Some clones are missing from TCRdb's copy, which holds only in-frame ones; the method was immunoSEQ multiplex PCR. The sample contains some 350,000 clones, 75% to 90% of which appear only once. The sample consisted of PBMCs or T cells enriched from blood (not recorded which). The receptor source for this set is a man younger than 35 who had recovered from COVID-19.

The chain carries TRBV28 and TRBJ2-7; no clear D. V was pared by 5 bases and J by 0 bases, with 8 bases between. The CDR3 is made up of 13 amino acids. Germline loops: CDR1 MDHEN, CDR2 SYDVKM. CDR3 bases: TGTGCCAGCAGTCTACCTAGCTCCTACGAGCAGTACTTC. This translates into CASSLPSSYEQYF.

In this sample, this clone turned up once. The rearrangement joins TRBV6-5 to TRBJ2-7, with TRBD1 matching over 7 bases. J was trimmed by 1 base and V by 5 bases; bases with no gene match: 8. The length of the CDR3 is 15 residues. Germline V gene lookup returns CDR1 MNHEY and CDR2 SVGAGI. CDR3 in amino acids: CASSHDRVGSYEQYF. In DNA form, the CDR3 reads TGTGCCAGCAGTCACGACAGGGTCGGGTCCTACGAGCAGTACTTC.

The chain carries TRBV30 and TRBJ2-2, with D tentatively TRBD1 (5 bases). From germline, CDR1 is GTSNPN and CDR2 SVGIG (reference sequence). V shed 1 base and J shed 1 base, with 10 bases lying between them. CDR3 length: 15 residues. The CDR3 spells CAWSGGLKNTGELFF. In DNA form, the CDR3 reads TGTGCCTGGAGTGGGGGCCTCAAGAACACCGGGGAGCTGTTTTTT.

This clone was seen only a few times. V is TRBV9 and J is TRBJ1-6; possibly TRBD1 for D (5 bases). This CDR3 is 15 amino acids long. The germline gives CDR1 SGDLS, CDR2 YYNGEE. Trimming left V 4 bases short and J 7 bases short, with 15 bases between. The CDR3 loop reads CASSPWGDGNSPLHF. As DNA, the CDR3 is TGTGCCAGCAGCCCCTGGGGCGACGGGAATTCACCCCTCCACTTT.

The V and J genes are TRBV7-9 and TRBJ2-1; 7 bases are shared with TRBD2. The germline gives CDR1 SEHNR, CDR2 FQNEAQ (reference sequence). This CDR3 has 15 residues. With 6 bases clipped from V and 6 bases from J, the junction kept 11 bases outside the gene matches. CDR3 nucleotides: TGTGCCAGCAGATGGAGCGGGGATAGCAGCAATGAGCAGTTCTTC. It specifies CASRWSGDSSNEQFF. Full variable domain (remainder filled in from reference TRBV7-9 and TRBJ2-1): DTGVSQNPRHKITKRGQNVTFRCDPISEHNRLYWYRQTLGQGPEFLTYFQNEAQLEKSRLLSDRFSAERPKGSFSTLEIQRTEQGDSAMYLCASRWSGDSSNEQFFGPGTRLTVL.

The rearrangement joins TRBV19 to TRBJ2-1; weak D call: TRBD2 (5 bases). The CDR3 is 12 amino acids. Germline CDR1 LNHDA, CDR2 SQIVND (reference sequence). V gave up 8 bases and J gave up 4 bases, with 9 bases separating them. CDR3 loop: CASASGYNEQFF. CDR3 coding DNA: TGTGCCAGTGCCTCGGGATACAATGAGCAGTTCTTC.

The chain carries TRBV2 and TRBJ1-5; tentative D call: TRBD1 (5 bases). This CDR3 region has 15 residues. Per the germline V gene, CDR1 is SNHLY and CDR2 is FYNNEI. Between the trimmed V and J ends, which lost 8 bases and 1 base, there was a span of 15 bases. In DNA form, the CDR3 reads TGTGCCAGCGCCCGAACCAGGGCCAGCAATCAGCCCCAGCATTTT. Translated, it gives CASARTRASNQPQHF.

A few counts support this clone. V gene TRBV19 combines with J gene TRBJ2-7, with 10 bases aligning to TRBD2. Unmatched junction bases numbered 12, after V lost 6 bases and J lost 7 bases. Germline V gene lookup returns CDR1 LNHDA and CDR2 SQIVND (reference sequence). This CDR3 contains 15 residues. The CDR3 sequence: CASSPKAGGPNEQYF. As DNA, the CDR3 is TGTGCCAGTAGCCCTAAAGCGGGAGGGCCGAATGAGCAGTACTTC.

This clone has just a few counts. The J gene is TRBJ2-2, the V gene TRBV18; maybe TRBD2 (5 bases). The CDR3 contains 15 residues. Trimming pared 2 bases from V and 4 bases from J, leaving 11 bases between. Germline values: CDR1 KGHSH, CDR2 LQKENI. The CDR3 here is CASSPTLESTGELFF. The DNA of the CDR3 is TGTGCCAGCTCACCAACACTAGAGTCCACCGGGGAGCTGTTTTTT.

The gene calls are TRBV6-5 and TRBJ1-6; D not resolved. V lost 2 bases and J 0 bases, leaving 5 bases between the germline ends. CDR3 size: 15 residues. Germline-derived CDR1 and CDR2 are MNHEY and SVGAGI. CDR3 coding DNA: TGTGCCAGCAGTTACGGGAGCTCCTATAATTCACCCCTCCACTTT. Amino acids: CASSYGSSYNSPLHF.

The J gene is TRBJ2-1, the V gene TRBV14; TRBD1 matches 9 bases. The CDR3 sequence is 19 residues long. Trimming took 2 bases from V and 7 from J; bases not matched to a gene: 18. From germline, CDR1 is SGHDN and CDR2 FVKESK. This CDR3 reads CASSQRNVKWGQGINEQFF. CDR3 DNA: TGTGCCAGCAGCCAAAGAAACGTTAAGTGGGGACAGGGAATAAATGAGCAGTTCTTC.

The chain carries TRBV19 and TRBJ1-6, with D perhaps matching TRBD1 (6 bases). Germline assignment: CDR1 LNHDA and CDR2 SQIVND (reference sequence). V was shortened by 6 bases and J by 5 bases, with 20 bases between the two germline ends. The CDR3 has 17 amino acids. This chain's CDR3 is CASSRRSGTSDNSPLHF. The DNA for the CDR3 is TGTGCCAGTAGCCGTAGGAGCGGGACATCCGATAATTCACCCCTCCACTTT.

The chain carries TRBV3-1 (or the pseudogene TRBV3-2) and TRBJ1-1; TRBD1 aligns across 8 bases. V lost 0 bases and J lost 2; bases outside the gene matches: 11. This CDR3 comprises 18 residues. Per germline, CDR1 LGHDT and CDR2 YNNKEL (reference sequence). Here the CDR3 DNA reads TGTGCCAGCAGCCAAGACCCACACCGGACAGGGACAAACACTGAAGCTTTCTTT. It specifies CASSQDPHRTGTNTEAFF.

The chain employs TRBV28 and TRBJ1-2, with D maybe TRBD1 (5 bases). The germline V and J ends were trimmed by 1 base and 6 bases, with 15 bases remaining between them. This CDR3 spans 15 amino acids. Germline loops: CDR1 MDHEN, CDR2 SYDVKM. The DNA of the CDR3 is TGTGCCAGCAGTTTATCAGCCAGGGAAAGTAATGGCTACACCTTC. This translates into CASSLSARESNGYTF.

This rearrangement joins TRBV28 to TRBJ2-3; no firm D call. The CDR3 is made up of 14 amino acids. The germline V gene encodes CDR1 MDHEN and CDR2 SYDVKM. Deletions cut 3 bases from V and 1 base from J, with 8 bases between. CDR3 coding DNA: TGTGCCAGCAGTTTGAACGCAGGCACAGATACGCAGTATTTT. Protein product: CASSLNAGTDTQYF.

Remarks on this clone: Germline and junction disagree at one end, which may indicate a read error. The rearrangement uses TRBV7-9 and TRBJ1-2; no firm D call. The CDR3 extends over 13 amino acids. Germline-derived CDR1 and CDR2 are SEHNR and FQNEAQ (reference sequence). The CDR3 loop is CASTLDGNYGYTF. The CDR3 DNA reads as TGTGCCAGCACCTTAGACGGGAACTATGGCTACACCTTC.

This clone was found a few times. This CDR3 is CASSLQGTGELFF. Written as DNA, the CDR3 is TGTGCCAGCAGCTTACAGGGGACCGGGGAGCTGTTTTTT. V gene TRBV11-2 combines with J gene TRBJ2-2, with a possible D match to TRBD1 (6 bases). Germline assignment: CDR1 SGHAT and CDR2 FQNNGV. CDR3 length: 13 amino acids. V was pared by 2 bases and J by 5 bases, with 6 bases between.

This chain links TRBV4-2 with TRBJ1-2; weak D call: TRBD1 (6 bases). Germline V gives CDR1 LGHNA, CDR2 YNFKEQ. CDR3 size: 15 residues. V lost 0 bases and J lost 5, with 13 bases in between. CDR3: CASSQDLRGGYGYTF. The CDR3 coding sequence is TGTGCCAGCAGCCAAGATCTAAGGGGGGGGTATGGCTACACCTTC.

CDR3 in DNA: TGCGCCAGCAGCTTGGGGGGACAGGGAGGGCGCGAGCAGTACTTC. It specifies CASSLGGQGGREQYF. The chain is built from TRBV5-1 and TRBJ2-7, with 9 nucleotides matching TRBD1. The germline CDR1 and CDR2 sequences are SGHRS and YFSETQ. Trimming cost V 0 bases and J 6 bases; bases outside gene matches: 7. CDR3 size: 15 residues.

J is TRBJ1-6 and V is TRBV7-2, with D possibly TRBD1 on 6 matching bases. The germline V gene encodes CDR1 SGHTA and CDR2 FQGNSA. The V gene lost 1 base and the J gene lost 8 bases, with 15 bases spanning the gap. The CDR3 is 16 amino acids. CDR3 sequence: CASSLGQGLVHSPLHF. CDR3 bases: TGTGCCAGCAGCTTAGGGCAGGGGCTGGTACATTCACCCCTCCACTTT.

The gene calls are TRBV25-1 and TRBJ1-5, with 7 bases that match TRBD1. This CDR3 has 16 residues. V was pared by 4 bases and J by 4 bases, with 10 bases of the junction left unmatched. The germline V gene encodes CDR1 MGHDK and CDR2 SYGVNS. The CDR3 coding sequence is TGTGCCAGCAGTGCAGCGGACAGGCAGTTTAATCAGCCCCAGCATTTT. Translation: CASSAADRQFNQPQHF. Combining the CDR3 with reference TRBV25-1 and TRBJ1-5 gives the whole variable domain EADIYQTPRYLVIGTGKKITLECSQTMGHDKMYWYQQDPGMELHLIHYSYGVNSTEKGDLSSESTVSRIRTEHFPLTLESARPSHTSQYLCASSAADRQFNQPQHFGDGTRLSIL.

J is TRBJ1-2 and V is TRBV6-5; D is undetermined. The CDR3 is 16 residues long. Trimming cost V 4 bases and J 7 bases, with 22 bases left between them. Looked up from germline, CDR1 is MNHEY and CDR2 is SVGAGI. Written as DNA, the CDR3 is TGTGCCAGCAGTTCGCCCCGAGGGAGGGAGGTACCTGGCTACACCTTC. Translated: CASSSPRGREVPGYTF.

The chain is built from TRBV6-1 and TRBJ2-5, with a possible D match to TRBD2 (6 bases). V lost 2 bases, J lost 4 bases, and 8 bases lay in between. The germline V gene encodes CDR1 MNHNS and CDR2 SASEGT. The CDR3 length is 13 residues. CDR3 bases: TGTGCCAGCAGTGAACCCGGGGGAGAGACCCAGTACTTC. Translating it yields CASSEPGGETQYF.

The chain combines TRBV9 with TRBJ2-7; 10 nucleotides line up with TRBD2. The CDR3 extends over 16 amino acids. The ends lost 0 bases at V and 3 bases at J; junction bases unmatched: 6. The germline V gene has CDR1 SGDLS and CDR2 YYNGEE. The CDR3 region has the DNA TGTGCCAGCAGCGTAGCTTCGCTAGCGGGAGTCTACGAGCAGTACTTC. As protein: CASSVASLAGVYEQYF.